This T cell receptor (beta chain) came from a study of blood T cell repertoires in COVID-19. V was shortened by 7 bases and J by 0 bases, with 16 bases between the two germline ends. Germline V gives CDR1 SNHLY, CDR2 FYNNEI. The CDR3 spans 15 residues. Sequenced by immunoSEQ multiplex PCR; TCRdb stores in-frame clones only, minus some. The sample has roughly 34,000 clones; approximately 89% are singletons. V is TRBV2 and J is TRBJ2-7; the D gene is possibly TRBD2 (5 bases). The specimen was peripheral blood. The TCR was taken from a man aged 55-75 years with active COVID-19. CDR3 DNA sequence: TGTGCCAGCACGTTCGATAGCGCCAGCTCCTACGAGCAGTACTTC. It is translated as CASTFDSASSYEQYF.